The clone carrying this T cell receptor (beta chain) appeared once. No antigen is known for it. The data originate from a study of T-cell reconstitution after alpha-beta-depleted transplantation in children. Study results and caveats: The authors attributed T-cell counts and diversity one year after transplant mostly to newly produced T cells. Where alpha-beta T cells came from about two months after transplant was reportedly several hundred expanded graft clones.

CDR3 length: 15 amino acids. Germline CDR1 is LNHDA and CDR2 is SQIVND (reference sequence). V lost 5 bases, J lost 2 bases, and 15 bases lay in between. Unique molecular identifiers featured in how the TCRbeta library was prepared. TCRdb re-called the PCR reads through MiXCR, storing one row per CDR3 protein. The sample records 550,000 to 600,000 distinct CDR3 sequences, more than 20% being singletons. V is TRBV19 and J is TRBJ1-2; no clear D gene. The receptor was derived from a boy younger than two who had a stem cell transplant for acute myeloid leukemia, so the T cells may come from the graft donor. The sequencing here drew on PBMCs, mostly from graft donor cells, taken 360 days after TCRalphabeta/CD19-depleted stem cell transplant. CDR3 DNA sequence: TGTGCCAGTAGTGTGCTGAGGACGGGGAACTATGGCTACACCTTC. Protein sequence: CASSVLRTGNYGYTF.